This T cell receptor (beta chain) is from a study of T-cell reconstitution after alpha-beta-depleted transplantation in children. Germline-derived CDR1 and CDR2 are DFQATT and SNEGSKA (reference sequence). V lost 1 base to trimming and J lost 7 bases; unmatched junction nucleotides: 6. The length of the CDR3 is 14 residues. Construction of the TCRbeta library involved unique molecular identifiers. TCRdb re-analysed the PCR reads in MiXCR, keeping a single row per CDR3 protein. The sample carries 400,000 to 500,000 distinct CDR3 sequences, roughly 10% recorded once. This clonotype has a handful of counts.

The chain links TRBV20-1 to TRBJ1-5; the match to TRBD1 covers 8 bases. This TCR was recovered from a human donor who donated a stem cell graft to a child with acute myeloid leukemia. The source material was PBMCs from the stem cell graft donor, sampled from the stem cell graft. The CDR3 nucleotides are TGCAGTGCTAGAGGGGGGACAGGTTTCCAGCCCCAGCATTTT. Translating gives CSARGGTGFQPQHF.